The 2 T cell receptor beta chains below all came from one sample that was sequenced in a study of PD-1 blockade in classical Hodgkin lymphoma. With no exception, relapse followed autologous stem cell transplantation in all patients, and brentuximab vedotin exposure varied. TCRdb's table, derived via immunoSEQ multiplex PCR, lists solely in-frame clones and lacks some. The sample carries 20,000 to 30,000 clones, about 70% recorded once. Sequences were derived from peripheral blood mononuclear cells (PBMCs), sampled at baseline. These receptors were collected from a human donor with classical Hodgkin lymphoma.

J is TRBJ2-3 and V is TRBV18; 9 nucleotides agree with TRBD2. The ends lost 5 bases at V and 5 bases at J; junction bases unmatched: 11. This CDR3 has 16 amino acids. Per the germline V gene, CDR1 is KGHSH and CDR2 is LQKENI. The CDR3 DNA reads TGTGCCAGCTCAGAACGGCTTGCGGGGGGGCAAGATACGCAGTATTTT. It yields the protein CASSERLAGGQDTQYF.

The CDR3 nucleotides read TGTGCCAGCAGCTTGGGCAGGGGTGGCACTGAAGCTTTCTTT. This sequence encodes CASSLGRGGTEAFF. The chain couples TRBV7-2 to TRBJ1-1; a weak D match, TRBD1 (6 bases). Germline V gene lookup returns CDR1 SGHTA and CDR2 FQGNSA. The ends were cut back, 3 bases at V and 4 bases at J, with 12 bases in the middle. There are 14 residues in the CDR3.